In its sample, the clone carrying this TCR beta chain was seen once. These data come from a study of blood T cell repertoires in COVID-19. Across the study: Sites in the United States, Italy and Spain provided acute and convalescent COVID-19 samples. PBMCs, B-cell-depleted T cells, or T cells provided the cDNA or gDNA that made up the material.

In the original workflow: Reference gene primer amplification yielded estimated nucleated cell counts. TCRdb's table, derived via immunoSEQ multiplex PCR, lists solely in-frame clones and lacks some. V, J and clone size are taken as reported in that table, and D and trimming were inferred from the DNA itself. Of 95,000 to 110,000 clones in the sample, 80% were seen once. This CDR3 contains 18 residues. The V and J ends lost 1 base and 4 bases, in that order; junction bases with no gene match: 12. Germline assignment: CDR1 LNHNV and CDR2 YYDKDF (reference sequence). The chain carries TRBV15 and TRBJ2-5, with 10 positions matching TRBD2. The TCR was taken from a man aged 65-85 years with acute or convalescent COVID-19. The specimen sequenced was peripheral blood. The CDR3 spells CATSRGSSGGAKRETQYF. The CDR3 DNA follows: TGTGCCACCAGCAGAGGGTCTAGCGGGGGAGCTAAACGAGAGACCCAGTACTTC.